This T cell receptor (beta chain) was captured in a study of blood T cell repertoires in COVID-19. Study-wide background: Nucleic acid was either cDNA or gDNA, and it came from T cells, B-cell-depleted T cells, or PBMCs.

As handled by the study authors: Quantification of nucleated cells was approximated via reference gene primer amplification. Sequencing used immunoSEQ multiplex PCR; TCRdb keeps in-frame clones, though not all of them. V and J calls plus clone size are reproduced from that table; the DNA served to infer D and trimming. The profile shows over 95,000 clones, about 88% of them singletons. V was cut by 3 bases and J by 0 bases, with 9 bases left in between. The CDR3 extends over 15 amino acids. Germline-derived CDR1 and CDR2 are SGHTA and FQGNSA. This rearrangement joins TRBV7-2 to TRBJ2-1; D ambiguous. The clonotype comes from a woman between 65 and 79 years old who had recovered from COVID-19. Input material: peripheral blood. The CDR3 DNA reads as TGTGCCAGCAGCTTTGGCTACAGCTCCTACAATGAGCAGTTCTTC. It encodes CASSFGYSSYNEQFF. Supplemented by reference TRBV7-2 and TRBJ2-1, the full variable domain reads GAGVSQSPSNKVTEKGKDVELRCDPISGHTALYWYRQSLGQGLEFLIYFQGNSAPDKSGLPSDRFSAERTGGSVSTLTIQRTQQEDSAVYLCASSFGYSSYNEQFFGPGTRLTVL.